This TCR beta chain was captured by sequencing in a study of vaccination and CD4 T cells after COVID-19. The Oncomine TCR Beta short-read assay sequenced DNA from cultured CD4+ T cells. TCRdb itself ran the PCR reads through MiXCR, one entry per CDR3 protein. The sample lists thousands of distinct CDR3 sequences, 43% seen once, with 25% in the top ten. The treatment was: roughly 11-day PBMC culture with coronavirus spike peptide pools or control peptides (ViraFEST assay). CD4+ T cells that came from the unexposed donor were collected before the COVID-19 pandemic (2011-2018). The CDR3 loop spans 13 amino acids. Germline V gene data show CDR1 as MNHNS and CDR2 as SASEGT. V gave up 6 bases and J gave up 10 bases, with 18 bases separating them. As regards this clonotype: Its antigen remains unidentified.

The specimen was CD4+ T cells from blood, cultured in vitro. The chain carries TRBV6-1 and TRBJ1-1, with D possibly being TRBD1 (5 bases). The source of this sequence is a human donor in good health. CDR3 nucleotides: TGTGCCAGCAGAAAACGGGCCCTCCAGGGAGCTTTCTTT. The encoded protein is CASRKRALQGAFF.